This T cell receptor (beta chain) was found in a study of blood T cell repertoires in COVID-19. Study at large: Collection of acute and convalescent COVID-19 samples took place in the United States, Italy and Spain.

With 4 bases clipped from V and 7 bases from J, the junction kept 13 bases outside the gene matches. The CDR3 sequence is 16 residues long. Germline values: CDR1 SGHRS, CDR2 YFSETQ. Per the study methods: Reference gene primer amplification gave nucleated cell count estimates. Assay used: immunoSEQ multiplex PCR; TCRdb lists only in-frame clones, some missing. V and J calls and clone size are as listed in that table; D and trimming were resolved from the DNA. The sample consists of a few hundred thousand clones, 80% to 90% of them appearing once. The receptor's source is a woman in her thirties or forties with acute or convalescent COVID-19. Sequencing was performed on peripheral blood. The chain recombines TRBV5-1 with TRBJ1-4; TRBD1 matches at 7 bases. The CDR3 DNA is TGCGCCAGCAGCGCGACCGGACCAGGGGGGTTTGAAAAACTGTTTTTT. Translation gives CASSATGPGGFEKLFF.